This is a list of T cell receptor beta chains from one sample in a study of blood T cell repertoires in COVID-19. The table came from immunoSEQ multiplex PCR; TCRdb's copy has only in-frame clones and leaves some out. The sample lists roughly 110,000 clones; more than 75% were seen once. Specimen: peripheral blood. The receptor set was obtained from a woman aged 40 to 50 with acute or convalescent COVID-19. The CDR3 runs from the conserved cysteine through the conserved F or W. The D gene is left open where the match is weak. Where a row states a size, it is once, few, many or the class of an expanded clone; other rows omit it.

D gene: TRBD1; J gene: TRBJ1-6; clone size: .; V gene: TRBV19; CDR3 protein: CASRPTGQTIYNSPLHF; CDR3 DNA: TGTGCCAGTAGACCAACGGGACAGACGATTTATAATTCACCCCTCCACTTT
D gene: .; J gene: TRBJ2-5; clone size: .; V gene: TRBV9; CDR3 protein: CASSPRGPRETQYF; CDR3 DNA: TGTGCCAGCAGCCCCCGCGGCCCCCGGGAGACCCAGTACTTC
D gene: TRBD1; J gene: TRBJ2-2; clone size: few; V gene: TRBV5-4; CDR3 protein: CASSVQGVYGELFF; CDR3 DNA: TGTGCCAGCAGCGTACAGGGGGTTTACGGGGAGCTGTTTTTT
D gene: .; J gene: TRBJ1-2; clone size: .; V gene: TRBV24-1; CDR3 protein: CATSGGPSYGYTF; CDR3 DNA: TGTGCCACCAGTGGCGGTCCCTCCTATGGCTACACCTTC
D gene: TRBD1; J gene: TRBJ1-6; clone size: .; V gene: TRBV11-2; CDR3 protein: CASSSDRESPLHF; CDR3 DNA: TGTGCCAGCAGCTCCGACAGGGAATCACCCCTCCACTTT
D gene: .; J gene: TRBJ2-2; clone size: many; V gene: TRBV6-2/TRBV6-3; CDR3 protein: CASSLTGTGELFF; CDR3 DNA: TGTGCCAGCAGTCTTACAGGAACCGGGGAGCTGTTTTTT
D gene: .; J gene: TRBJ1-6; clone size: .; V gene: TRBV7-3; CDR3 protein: CASSSDSSYNSPLHF; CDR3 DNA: TGTGCCAGCAGCTCCGATAGCTCCTATAATTCACCCCTCCACTTT
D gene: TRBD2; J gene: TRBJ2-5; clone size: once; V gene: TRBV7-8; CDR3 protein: CASSLVLAGALPAQETQYF; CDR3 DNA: TGTGCCAGCAGCTTAGTTCTAGCGGGGGCCCTACCAGCTCAAGAGACCCAGTACTTC
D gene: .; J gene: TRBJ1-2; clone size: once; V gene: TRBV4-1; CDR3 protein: CASSPGQISYGYTF; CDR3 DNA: TGCGCCAGCAGCCCCGGACAGATTTCCTATGGCTACACCTTC
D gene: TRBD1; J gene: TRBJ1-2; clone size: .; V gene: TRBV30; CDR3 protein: CAWRGQGGSNYGYTF; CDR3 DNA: TGTGCCTGGAGAGGACAGGGGGGATCTAACTATGGCTACACCTTC
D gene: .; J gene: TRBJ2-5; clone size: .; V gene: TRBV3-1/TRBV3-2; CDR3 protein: CASSRGDIGQETQYF; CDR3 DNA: TGTGCCAGCAGCCGTGGGGACATAGGACAAGAGACCCAGTACTTC
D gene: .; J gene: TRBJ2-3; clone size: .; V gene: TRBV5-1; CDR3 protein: CASSSRGLYTDTQYF; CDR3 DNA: TGCGCCAGCAGCTCAAGAGGACTGTACACAGATACGCAGTATTTT
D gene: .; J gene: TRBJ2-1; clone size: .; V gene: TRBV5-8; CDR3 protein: CASSLGLFVNEQFF; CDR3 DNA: TGTGCCAGCAGCTTGGGGCTCTTTGTGAATGAGCAGTTCTTC
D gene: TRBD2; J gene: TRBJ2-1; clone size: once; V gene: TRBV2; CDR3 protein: CASSGTSGGAGEQFF; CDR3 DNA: TGTGCCAGCAGCGGGACTAGCGGGGGGGCCGGAGAGCAGTTCTTC
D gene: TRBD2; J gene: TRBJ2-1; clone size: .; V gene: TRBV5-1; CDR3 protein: CASSSSTGTSGYNEQFF; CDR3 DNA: TGCGCCAGCAGCTCGAGCACCGGGACTAGCGGTTACAATGAGCAGTTCTTC
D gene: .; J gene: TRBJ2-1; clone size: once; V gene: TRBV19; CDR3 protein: CASSRAGYNEQFF; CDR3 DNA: TGTGCCAGTAGTAGAGCGGGCTACAATGAGCAGTTCTTC
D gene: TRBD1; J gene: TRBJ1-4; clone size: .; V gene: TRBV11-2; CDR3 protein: CASSPGRTGRGIGLFF; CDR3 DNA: TGTGCCAGCAGCCCGGGTCGGACAGGGAGGGGGATAGGACTGTTTTTT
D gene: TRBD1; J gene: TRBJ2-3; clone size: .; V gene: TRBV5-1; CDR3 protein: CASSYRDRGSDTQYF; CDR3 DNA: TGCGCCAGCAGCTACCGGGACAGGGGGTCAGATACGCAGTATTTT
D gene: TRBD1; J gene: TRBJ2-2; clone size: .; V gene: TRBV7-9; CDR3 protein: CASSVAWTGNTGELFF; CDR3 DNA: TGTGCCAGCAGCGTAGCGTGGACAGGAAACACCGGGGAGCTGTTTTTT
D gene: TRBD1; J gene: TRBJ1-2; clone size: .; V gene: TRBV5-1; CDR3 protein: CASSSMEGAYGYTF; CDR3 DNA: TGCGCCAGCAGCTCCATGGAGGGGGCCTATGGCTACACCTTC
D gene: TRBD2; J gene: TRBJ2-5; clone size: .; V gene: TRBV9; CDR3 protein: CASSVEPRGGQETQYF; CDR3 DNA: TGTGCCAGCAGCGTAGAGCCCCGGGGGGGACAAGAGACCCAGTACTTC
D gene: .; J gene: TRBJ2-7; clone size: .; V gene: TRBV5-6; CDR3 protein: CASSLGRGTWPYEQYF; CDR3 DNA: TGTGCCAGCAGCTTGGGGCGGGGGACATGGCCCTACGAGCAGTACTTC
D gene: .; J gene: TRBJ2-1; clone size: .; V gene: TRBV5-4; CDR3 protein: CASSRAFQGEQFF; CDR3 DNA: TGTGCCAGCAGTAGGGCGTTTCAGGGGGAGCAGTTCTTC
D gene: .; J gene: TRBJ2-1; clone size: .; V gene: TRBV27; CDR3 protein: CASSLIGWQQFF; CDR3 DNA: TGTGCCAGCAGTTTAATTGGTTGGCAGCAGTTCTTC
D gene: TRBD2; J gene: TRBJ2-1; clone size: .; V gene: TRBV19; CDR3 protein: CASSPFSLAGNEQFF; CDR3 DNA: TGTGCCAGTAGCCCGTTCTCGCTAGCGGGCAATGAGCAGTTCTTC
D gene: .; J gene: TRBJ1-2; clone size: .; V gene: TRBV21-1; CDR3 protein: CASSRTKRPGLKRYTF; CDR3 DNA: TGTGCCAGCAGCAGGACGAAAAGACCGGGACTGAAACGATACACCTTC
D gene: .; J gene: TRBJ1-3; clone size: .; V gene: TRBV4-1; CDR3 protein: CASSQELQPPLYF; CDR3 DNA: TGCGCCAGCAGCCAAGAGTTACAACCCCCTTTATATTTT
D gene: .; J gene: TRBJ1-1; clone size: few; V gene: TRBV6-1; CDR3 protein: CASSERGTEAFF; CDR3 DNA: TGTGCCAGCAGTGAAAGGGGCACTGAAGCTTTCTTT
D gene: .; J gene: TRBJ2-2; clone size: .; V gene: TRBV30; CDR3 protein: CAWSVRGRTGELFF; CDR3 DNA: TGTGCCTGGAGTGTCAGGGGCCGGACCGGGGAGCTGTTTTTT
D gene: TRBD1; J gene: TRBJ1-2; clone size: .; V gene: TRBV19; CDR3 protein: CASNPTGQEYGYTF; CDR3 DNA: TGTGCCAGTAACCCGACAGGGCAAGAATATGGCTACACCTTC
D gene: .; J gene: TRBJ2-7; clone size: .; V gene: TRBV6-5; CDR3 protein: CASGRTGFYYEQYF; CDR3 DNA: TGTGCCAGCGGGAGGACAGGTTTTTATTACGAGCAGTACTTC
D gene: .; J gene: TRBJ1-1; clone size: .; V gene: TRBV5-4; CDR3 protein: CASSPGGKGNTEAFF; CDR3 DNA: TGTGCCAGCAGCCCGGGAGGGAAAGGTAACACTGAAGCTTTCTTT
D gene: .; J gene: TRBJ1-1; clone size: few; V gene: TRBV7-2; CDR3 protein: CASSDYGVNTEAFF; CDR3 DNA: TGTGCCAGCAGTGATTACGGGGTCAACACTGAAGCTTTCTTT
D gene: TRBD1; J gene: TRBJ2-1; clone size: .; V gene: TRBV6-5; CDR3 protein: CASSHGTGDYNEQFF; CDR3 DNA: TGTGCCAGCAGTCATGGGACAGGGGATTACAATGAGCAGTTCTTC
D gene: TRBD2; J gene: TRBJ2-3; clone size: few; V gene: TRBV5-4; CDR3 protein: CASSAGVLAGISTDTQYF; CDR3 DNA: TGTGCCAGCAGCGCGGGTGTACTAGCGGGGATCAGCACAGATACGCAGTATTTT
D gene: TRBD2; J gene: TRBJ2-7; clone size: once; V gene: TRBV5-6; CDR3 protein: CASSLGPLAGGSYEQYF; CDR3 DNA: TGTGCCAGCAGCTTGGGCCCTTTGGCGGGGGGTTCCTACGAGCAGTACTTC
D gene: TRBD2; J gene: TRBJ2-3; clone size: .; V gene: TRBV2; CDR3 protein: CASSATSGGRGTDTQYF; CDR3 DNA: TGTGCCAGCAGTGCCACTAGCGGGGGCCGGGGCACAGATACGCAGTATTTT
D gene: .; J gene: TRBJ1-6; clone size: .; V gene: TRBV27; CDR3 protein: CASSLLSGGGANSPLHF; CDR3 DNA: TGTGCCAGCAGTTTATTGAGCGGGGGAGGGGCGAATTCACCCCTCCACTTT
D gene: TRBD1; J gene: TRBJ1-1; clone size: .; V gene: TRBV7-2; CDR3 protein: CASSLDRAVNTEAFF; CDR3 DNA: TGTGCCAGCAGCCTCGACAGGGCAGTAAACACTGAAGCTTTCTTT
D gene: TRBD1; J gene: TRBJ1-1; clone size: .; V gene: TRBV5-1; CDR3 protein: CASSLGQGGAFF; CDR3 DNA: TGCGCCAGCAGCTTAGGACAGGGAGGAGCTTTCTTT
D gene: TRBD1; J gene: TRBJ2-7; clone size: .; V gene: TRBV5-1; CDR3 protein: CASSLALNLRDRDEQYF; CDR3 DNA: TGCGCCAGCAGCTTGGCCCTAAACCTCCGGGACAGGGACGAGCAGTACTTC
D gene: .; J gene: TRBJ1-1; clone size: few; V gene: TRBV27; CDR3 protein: CASSFVPGGLAFF; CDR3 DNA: TGTGCCAGCAGTTTTGTCCCGGGGGGTTTAGCTTTCTTT
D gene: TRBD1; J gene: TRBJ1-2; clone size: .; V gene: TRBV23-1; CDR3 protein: CASSAGGTGIKSCGYTF; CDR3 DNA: TGCGCCAGCAGTGCTGGCGGGACAGGAATTAAATCATGTGGCTACACCTTC
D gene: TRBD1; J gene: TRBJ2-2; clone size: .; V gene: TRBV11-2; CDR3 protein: CASSLTGVGSGELFF; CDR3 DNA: TGTGCCAGCAGCCTTACAGGGGTTGGAAGCGGGGAGCTGTTTTTT
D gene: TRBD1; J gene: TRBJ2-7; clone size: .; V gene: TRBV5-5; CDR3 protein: CASSLAGTGPTYEQYF; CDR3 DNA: TGTGCCAGCAGCTTGGCCGGGACAGGACCTACCTACGAGCAGTACTTC
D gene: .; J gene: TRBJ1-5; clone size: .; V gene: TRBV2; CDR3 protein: CASTQKDRNQPQHF; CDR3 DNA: TGTGCCAGCACCCAAAAGGACAGAAATCAGCCCCAGCATTTT
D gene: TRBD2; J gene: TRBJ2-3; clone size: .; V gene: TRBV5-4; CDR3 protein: CASSLYLAGGRDTQYF; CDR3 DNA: TGTGCCAGCAGCTTGTATCTAGCGGGGGGGAGAGATACGCAGTATTTT
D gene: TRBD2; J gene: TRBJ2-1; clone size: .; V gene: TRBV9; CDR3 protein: CASSRTLAGNYNEQFF; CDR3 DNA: TGTGCCAGCAGCAGGACACTAGCGGGGAACTACAATGAGCAGTTCTTC
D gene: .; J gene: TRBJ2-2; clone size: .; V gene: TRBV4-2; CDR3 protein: CASSQGYNTGELFF; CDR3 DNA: TGTGCCAGCAGCCAAGGCTACAACACCGGGGAGCTGTTTTTT
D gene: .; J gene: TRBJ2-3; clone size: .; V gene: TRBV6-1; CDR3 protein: CASSERGLRKTSTDTQYF; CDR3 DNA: TGTGCCAGCAGTGAAAGAGGATTGAGGAAAACTAGCACAGATACGCAGTATTTT
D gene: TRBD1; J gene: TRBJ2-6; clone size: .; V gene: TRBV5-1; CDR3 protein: CASSLGTGPLIGANVLTF; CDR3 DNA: TGCGCCAGCAGCTTGGGGACAGGGCCCCTGATAGGGGCCAACGTCCTGACTTTC
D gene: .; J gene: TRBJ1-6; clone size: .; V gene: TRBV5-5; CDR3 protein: CASSLALGSPLHF; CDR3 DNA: TGTGCCAGCAGCTTGGCTCTAGGTTCACCCCTCCACTTT
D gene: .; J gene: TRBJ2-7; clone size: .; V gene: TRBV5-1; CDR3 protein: CASSTSRGTYEQYF; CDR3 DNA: TGCGCCAGCAGCACCTCACGGGGAACCTACGAGCAGTACTTC
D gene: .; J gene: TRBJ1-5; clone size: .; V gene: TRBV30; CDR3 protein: CAWSTSGDQPQHF; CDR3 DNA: TGTGCCTGGAGTACCTCCGGAGATCAGCCCCAGCATTTT
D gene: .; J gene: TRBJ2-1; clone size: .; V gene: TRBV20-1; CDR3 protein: CSARDRFSGFF; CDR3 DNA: TGCAGTGCTAGAGATCGATTCTCGGGTTTCTTC
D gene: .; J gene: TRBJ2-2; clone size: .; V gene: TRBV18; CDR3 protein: CASSPPGASRATGELFF; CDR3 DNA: TGTGCCAGCTCACCACCGGGGGCATCCCGTGCCACCGGGGAGCTGTTTTTT
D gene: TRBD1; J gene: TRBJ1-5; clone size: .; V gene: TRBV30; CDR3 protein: CAWSWDRNQPQHF; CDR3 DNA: TGTGCCTGGAGTTGGGACAGAAATCAGCCCCAGCATTTT